Presented here are 18 T cell receptor beta chains from one specimen sequenced in a study of blood T cell repertoires in COVID-19. Method: immunoSEQ multiplex PCR; TCRdb's copy keeps in-frame clones and lacks some. The sample lists approximately 240,000 clones; roughly 84% were seen once. Sequenced sample: peripheral blood. The receptors come from a woman in her sixties or seventies with acute or convalescent COVID-19.

The gene calls are TRBV10-3 and TRBJ1-2; TRBD1 matches at 11 bases. The germline V gene has CDR1 ENHRY and CDR2 SYGVKD. The CDR3 is 17 residues long. Trimming took 8 bases from V and 4 from J; bases not matched to a gene: 15. CDR3 region: CAIWGTGGEPKIYGYTF. The DNA for the CDR3 is TGTGCCATCTGGGGGACAGGGGGTGAGCCCAAAATCTATGGCTACACCTTC.

The rearrangement links TRBV9 to TRBJ1-2; weak D call: TRBD1 (5 bases). The V end was cut by 7 bases, the J end by 2 bases, with 9 bases between. The CDR3 extends over 12 amino acids. Looked up from germline, CDR1 is SGDLS and CDR2 is YYNGEE. This chain's CDR3 is CASRRGNYGYTF. CDR3 in DNA: TGTGCCAGCCGGAGGGGAAACTATGGCTACACCTTC.

This chain joins TRBV4-2 and TRBJ2-1, with TRBD2 identical over 10 bases. J gave up 4 bases and V 1 base, and 7 bases lay outside the gene matches. The CDR3 sequence is 17 residues long. The germline V gene has CDR1 LGHNA and CDR2 YNFKEQ. The chain's CDR3 is CASSQVISSGGYNEQFF. The CDR3 DNA reads as TGTGCCAGCAGCCAAGTTATATCTAGCGGGGGATACAATGAGCAGTTCTTC.

The genes are TRBV14 and TRBJ1-3, with D perhaps TRBD1 (6 bases). V dropped 4 bases and J dropped 2 bases, with 15 bases sitting between them. Germline CDR1 and CDR2: SGHDN and FVKESK. This CDR3 region has 16 residues. The CDR3 DNA reads as TGTGCCAGCAGCCCACCCCTCAGGGGCCCTGGAAACACCATATATTTT. It encodes CASSPPLRGPGNTIYF.

This chain links TRBV2 with TRBJ1-2, with 7 bases that match TRBD1. The CDR3 spans 15 residues. CDR1 and CDR2 (germline): SNHLY, FYNNEI. The V and J ends lost 6 bases and 2 bases, in that order; junction bases with no gene match: 9. The DNA for the CDR3 is TGTGCCAGCAGCGAGACCCTCAGGGGGAACTATGGCTACACCTTC. This encodes CASSETLRGNYGYTF.

This clone was seen just once. CDR3 DNA sequence: TGTGCCAGCAGCGTGGGGGGAGGAGAGCAGTACTTC. This encodes CASSVGGGEQYF. The rearrangement links TRBV9 to TRBJ2-7; maybe TRBD2 (6 bases). The germline CDR1 and CDR2 sequences are SGDLS and YYNGEE. The CDR3 runs 12 residues. Trimming removed 2 bases from V and 7 bases from J, with 10 bases in between.

The CDR3 spells CATSPLGGEDTEAFF. The CDR3 coding sequence is TGTGCCACCAGCCCTTTAGGGGGTGAAGACACTGAAGCTTTCTTT. The V gene is TRBV15, the J gene TRBJ1-1; the D gene is possibly TRBD1 (6 bases). V lost 5 bases and J lost 3, with 16 bases in between. CDR3 length: 15 amino acids. Germline lookup yields CDR1 LNHNV and CDR2 YYDKDF (reference sequence).

This chain uses TRBV7-2 with TRBJ1-2, with D maybe TRBD1 (5 bases). This CDR3 has 12 residues. The ends were cut back, 5 bases at V and 8 bases at J, with 12 bases in the middle. Germline values: CDR1 SGHTA, CDR2 FQGNSA. For the CDR3, the DNA is TGTGCCAGCAGCCAGGGATTGAGCGGCTACACCTTC. Amino acid sequence: CASSQGLSGYTF.

This chain links TRBV5-1 with TRBJ1-4; 12 bases agree with TRBD1. Germline CDR1 is SGHRS and CDR2 is YFSETQ. The J segment lost 3 bases and the V segment lost 5 bases, leaving 8 bases of the junction unmatched. This CDR3 spans 17 amino acids. The CDR3 DNA follows: TGCGCCAGCAGGCCCGGGACAGGGGGCTTCGCTAATGAAAAACTGTTTTTT. Translation: CASRPGTGGFANEKLFF.

The gene calls are TRBV2 and TRBJ1-5; D perhaps matches TRBD1 (6 bases). Between the trimmed V and J ends, which lost 1 base and 0 bases, there was a span of 13 bases. Germline CDR1 SNHLY, CDR2 FYNNEI. The CDR3 totals 17 residues. This CDR3 is CASSEGPRTASNQPQHF. As DNA, the CDR3 is TGTGCCAGCAGTGAAGGGCCCCGGACAGCTAGCAATCAGCCCCAGCATTTT.

This clone was found a few times. The chain links TRBV12-3 or TRBV12-4 to TRBJ1-1, with 7 bases lining up with TRBD1. J was trimmed by 1 base and V by 7 bases; bases with no gene match: 3. CDR3 length: 13 residues. The CDR3 sequence is CASIRQGNTEAFF. CDR3 bases: TGTGCCAGCATCCGACAGGGGAACACTGAAGCTTTCTTT.

This clone was seen only once. The chain uses TRBV10-1 and TRBJ1-5; tentative D call: TRBD1 (6 bases). The CDR3 is 15 residues long. V was cut by 2 bases and J by 4 bases, with 12 bases left in between. Germline-derived CDR1 and CDR2 are WNHNN and SYGVQD (reference sequence). The DNA of the CDR3 is TGCGCCAGCAGTGAGGGGGGCACGGGGAATCAGCCCCAGCATTTT. As protein: CASSEGGTGNQPQHF.

The chain carries TRBV10-2 and TRBJ1-1; possibly TRBD1 for D (5 bases). Germline V gene sequence: CDR1 WSHSY, CDR2 SAAADI. CDR3 length equals 13 residues. The V end lost 7 bases, the J end lost 5 bases, and 14 bases lay between the germline ends. The CDR3: CASTRGGDTEAFF. CDR3 bases: TGCGCCAGCACCCGGGGGGGGGATACTGAAGCTTTCTTT.

The CDR3 region has the DNA TGTGCCAGCAGCCGGACAGGGACCGGGGAGCTGTTTTTT. It codes for CASSRTGTGELFF. The V and J genes are TRBV6-5 and TRBJ2-2; 8 bases map to TRBD1. The CDR3 contains 13 residues. Trimming removed 6 bases from V and 5 bases from J; junction bases left unmatched: 2. The germline V gene encodes CDR1 MNHEY and CDR2 SVGAGI.

CDR3 nucleotides: TGTGCCAGCAGTAAGACTACAGGGGGCAATTCACCCCTCCACTTT. It translates to CASSKTTGGNSPLHF. The rearrangement joins TRBV6-5 to TRBJ1-6, with 9 bases fitting TRBD1. The junction had 6 bases not matched to a gene; V was cut back by 5 bases and J by 7 bases. CDR1 and CDR2 (germline): MNHEY, SVGAGI. This CDR3 spans 15 amino acids.

The rearrangement joins TRBV6-5 to TRBJ1-3, with D possibly TRBD1 on 6 matching bases. This CDR3 has 15 amino acids. Germline CDR1 is MNHEY and CDR2 is SVGAGI. Trimming pared 0 bases from V and 2 bases from J, leaving 8 bases between. Here the CDR3 reads CASSYSSGAGNTIYF. CDR3 DNA: TGTGCCAGCAGTTACTCGTCAGGGGCTGGAAACACCATATATTTT.

The rearrangement uses TRBV3-1 (or the pseudogene TRBV3-2) and TRBJ1-6, with 7 bases identical to TRBD1. This CDR3 contains 15 residues. Germline V gene lookup returns CDR1 LGHDT and CDR2 YNNKEL (reference sequence). Trimming took 4 bases from V and 9 from J; bases not matched to a gene: 9. CDR3 bases: TGTGCCAGCAGCCCACGTGTACAGGGGAGTTCACCCCTCCACTTT. This codes for CASSPRVQGSSPLHF.

V gene TRBV6-5 combines with J gene TRBJ2-2, with D possibly TRBD2 on 5 matching bases. Per germline, CDR1 MNHEY and CDR2 SVGAGI. This CDR3 is built from 14 residues. The germline V and J ends were trimmed by 5 bases and 4 bases, with 11 bases remaining between them. CDR3 amino acids: CASSSLARTGELFF. The CDR3 DNA is TGTGCCAGCAGTAGTCTAGCCCGCACCGGGGAGCTGTTTTTT.